This T cell receptor (beta chain) was recovered during a study of PD-L1 blockade in urothelial cancer. Clones were read by immunoSEQ multiplex PCR, and TCRdb kept only the in-frame ones, dropping some. In the table there are about 43,000 clones, 70% to 90% of which are singletons. Locally advanced or metastatic urothelial carcinoma affected all patients. Anywhere from 1 to 8 samples came from each patient, spanning pretreatment and on-treatment. Germline V gives CDR1 SGHAT, CDR2 FQNNGV. V lost 1 base to trimming and J lost 4 bases, with 8 bases between them. The CDR3 contains 13 residues. This sequence originates from a woman aged 60 to 75 with urothelial cancer. The chain has TRBV11-2 and TRBJ2-7, with D possibly TRBD2 on 5 matching bases. The starting material was PBMCs, obtained around atezolizumab (anti-PD-L1) treatment. The CDR3: CASSLGTGYEQYF. The CDR3 region has the DNA TGTGCCAGCAGCTTAGGTACGGGGTACGAGCAGTACTTC.